The 8 T cell receptor beta chains below all came from one sample that was sequenced in a study of blood T cell repertoires in COVID-19. The repertoire was sequenced with immunoSEQ multiplex PCR; TCRdb's copy has only in-frame clones and lacks some. The repertoire has some 400,000 clones, 80% to 90% of them found once; the top ten carry 1.1%. Sequenced material: PBMCs or T cells enriched from blood (not recorded which). These receptors were taken from a man aged 25-40 years who had recovered from COVID-19.

V and J are TRBV19 and TRBJ2-1; the match to TRBD2 covers 8 bases. Germline V gene sequence: CDR1 LNHDA, CDR2 SQIVND (reference sequence). The CDR3 is 19 residues long. V shed 5 bases, J shed 1 base, and the junction held 16 bases outside the gene matches. Written as DNA, the CDR3 is TGTGCCAGTAGTCCCCGCGGTGCGGGAGGAGGCCAGTCCTACAATGAGCAGTTCTTC. It is translated as CASSPRGAGGGQSYNEQFF.

This rearrangement joins TRBV3-1 (or the pseudogene TRBV3-2) to TRBJ2-1; D might be TRBD2 (5 bases). This CDR3 spans 19 amino acids. Trimming removed 0 bases from V and 0 bases from J, with 18 bases in between. Germline CDR1 reads LGHDT; CDR2 reads YNNKEL (reference sequence). CDR3 DNA sequence: TGTGCCAGCAGCCAAGATGGGAGCTTCTCACTTTCCTCCTACAATGAGCAGTTCTTC. Its protein is CASSQDGSFSLSSYNEQFF.

The rearrangement uses TRBV28 and TRBJ2-7; 11 nucleotides agree with TRBD2. The CDR3 runs to 14 residues. Trimming at V came to 8 bases and at J to 5 bases, leaving 8 bases not matched to a gene. The germline V gene encodes CDR1 MDHEN and CDR2 SYDVKM. The DNA of the CDR3 is TGTGCCAGCTTAGCGGGAGGGCCCACCCACGAGCAGTACTTC. This codes for CASLAGGPTHEQYF.

In the case of this clone: At one of its ends the junction is not consistent with the germline gene, which may arise from a read error. V is TRBV7-9 and J is TRBJ2-7; no definite D call. Germline CDR1 and CDR2: SEHNR and FQNEAQ (reference sequence). The CDR3 totals 10 residues. In nucleotides, the CDR3 is TGTGCCAGCAGCTCTACCCGAACGGACTTC. Translation gives CASSSTRTDF.

As regards this clone: The sample carries other DNA sequences with the same CDR3. J is TRBJ2-7 and V is TRBV12-3 or TRBV12-4, with D possibly matching TRBD2 (6 bases). The ends were cut back, 0 bases at V and 3 bases at J, with 6 bases in the middle. The CDR3 length is 13 residues. The CDR3 here is CASSLAGGYEQYF. In DNA, the CDR3 is TGTGCCAGCAGTTTAGCGGGAGGCTACGAGCAGTACTTC.

CDR3 in amino acids: CASSDLPGANVLTF. In DNA, the CDR3 is TGTGCCAGCAGTGACCTCCCCGGGGCCAACGTCCTGACTTTC. The V gene is TRBV2, the J gene TRBJ2-6; no clear D gene. Germline CDR1 and CDR2: SNHLY and FYNNEI. Trimming removed 3 bases at V and 4 bases at J, with 7 bases between. The CDR3 is made up of 14 amino acids.

This clone was detected once. The V and J genes are TRBV5-1 and TRBJ2-7; weak D call: TRBD1 (6 bases). Germline CDR1 SGHRS, CDR2 YFSETQ. CDR3 length: 14 amino acids. Trimming removed 0 bases from V and 4 bases from J, with 11 bases in between. DNA for the CDR3: TGCGCCAGCAGCTTGGCTCCAGGGGCGTACGAGCAGTACTTC. This sequence encodes CASSLAPGAYEQYF.

The CDR3 protein is CASKEEAHYEQYF. CDR3 DNA: TGTGCCAGCAAGGAGGAGGCACACTACGAGCAGTACTTC. The chain combines TRBV28 with TRBJ2-7; D may be TRBD2 (5 bases). CDR3 size: 13 residues. Between the trimmed V and J ends, which lost 7 bases and 3 bases, there was a span of 13 bases. Germline V gives CDR1 MDHEN, CDR2 SYDVKM. The whole variable domain, remainder taken from reference TRBV28 and TRBJ2-7, is DVKVTQSSRYLVKRTGEKVFLECVQDMDHENMFWYRQDPGLGLRLIYFSYDVKMKEKGDIPEGYSVSREKKERFSLILESASTNQTSMYLCASKEEAHYEQYFGPGTRLTVT.